The table lists the clone carrying this TCR beta chain with a few counts. This entry comes from a study of blood T cell repertoires in COVID-19. Study context: Samples of COVID-19 (acute and convalescent) were obtained from the United States, Italy and Spain. Nucleic acid was either cDNA or gDNA, and it came from T cells, B-cell-depleted T cells, or PBMCs.

A Seattle source enrolled patients during active infection and followed them longitudinally. Original analysis: Estimation of nucleated cell counts relied on the amplification of reference gene primers. Generated by immunoSEQ multiplex PCR, the TCRdb table keeps only in-frame clones and is missing some. V and J calls and clone size are copied from that table; D and trimming were computed from the DNA. In the table there are fewer than 300,000 clones, about nine tenths of which are singletons. Germline-derived CDR1 and CDR2 are MNHEY and SMNVEV (reference sequence). The CDR3 loop spans 13 amino acids. Trimming shortened V by 3 bases and J by 1 base, and 6 bases separated the two germline ends.

The TCR comes from a woman aged 45-65 years with COVID-19, enrolled during active disease. The sequencing input was peripheral blood. This chain links TRBV27 with TRBJ1-2, with unresolved D. CDR3 in amino acids: CASSFQVNYGYTF. CDR3 nucleotides: TGTGCCAGCAGTTTCCAGGTTAACTATGGCTACACCTTC.